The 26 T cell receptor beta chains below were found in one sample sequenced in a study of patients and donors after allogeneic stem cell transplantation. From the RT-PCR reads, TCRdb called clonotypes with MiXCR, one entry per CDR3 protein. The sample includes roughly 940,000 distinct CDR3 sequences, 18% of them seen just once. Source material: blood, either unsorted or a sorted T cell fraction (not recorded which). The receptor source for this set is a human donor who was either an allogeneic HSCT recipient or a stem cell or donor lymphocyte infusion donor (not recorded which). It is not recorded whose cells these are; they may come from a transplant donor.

CDR3 in DNA: TGCAGTGCTAGTTGGGGGACCCAGTACTTC. Amino acids: CSASWGTQYF. The chain is built from TRBV20-1 and TRBJ2-5; the D is unclear. This CDR3 comprises 10 residues. The V end lost 3 bases, the J end lost 7 bases, and 6 bases lay between the germline ends. Germline CDR1 and CDR2: DFQATT and SNEGSKA (reference sequence).

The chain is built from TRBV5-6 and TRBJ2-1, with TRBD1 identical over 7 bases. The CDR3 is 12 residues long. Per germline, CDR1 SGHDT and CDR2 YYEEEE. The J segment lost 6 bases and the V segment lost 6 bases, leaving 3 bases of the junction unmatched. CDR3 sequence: CASKSGGNEQFF. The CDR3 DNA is TGTGCCAGCAAATCAGGGGGCAATGAGCAGTTCTTC.

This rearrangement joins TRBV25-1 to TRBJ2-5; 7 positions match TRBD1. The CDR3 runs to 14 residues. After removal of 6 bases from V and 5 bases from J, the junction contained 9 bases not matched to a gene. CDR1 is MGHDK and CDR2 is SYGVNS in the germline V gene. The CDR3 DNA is TGTGCCAGCAGCGACCAGACAGGGTTGGAGACCCAGTACTTC. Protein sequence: CASSDQTGLETQYF. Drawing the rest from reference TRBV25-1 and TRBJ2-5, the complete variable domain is EADIYQTPRYLVIGTGKKITLECSQTMGHDKMYWYQQDPGMELHLIHYSYGVNSTEKGDLSSESTVSRIRTEHFPLTLESARPSHTSQYLCASSDQTGLETQYFGPGTRLLVL.

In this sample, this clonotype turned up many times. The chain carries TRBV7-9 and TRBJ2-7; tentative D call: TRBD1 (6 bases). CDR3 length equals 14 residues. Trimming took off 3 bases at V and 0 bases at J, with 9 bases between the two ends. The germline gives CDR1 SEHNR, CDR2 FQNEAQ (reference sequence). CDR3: CASSFQTGSYEQYF. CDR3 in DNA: TGTGCCAGCAGCTTTCAGACAGGCTCCTACGAGCAGTACTTC.

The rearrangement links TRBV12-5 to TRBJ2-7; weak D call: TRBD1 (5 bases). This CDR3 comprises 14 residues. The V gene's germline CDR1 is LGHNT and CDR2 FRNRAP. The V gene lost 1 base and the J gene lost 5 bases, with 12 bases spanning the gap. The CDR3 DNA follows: TGTGCTAGTGGTTTGGGCCCAGGGAACCACGAGCAGTACTTC. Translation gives CASGLGPGNHEQYF.

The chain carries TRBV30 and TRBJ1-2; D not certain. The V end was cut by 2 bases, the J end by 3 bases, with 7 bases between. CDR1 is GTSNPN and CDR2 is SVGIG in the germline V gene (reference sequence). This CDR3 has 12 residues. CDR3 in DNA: TGTGCCTGGAGTTATGGATACTATGGCTACACCTTC. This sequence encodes CAWSYGYYGYTF.

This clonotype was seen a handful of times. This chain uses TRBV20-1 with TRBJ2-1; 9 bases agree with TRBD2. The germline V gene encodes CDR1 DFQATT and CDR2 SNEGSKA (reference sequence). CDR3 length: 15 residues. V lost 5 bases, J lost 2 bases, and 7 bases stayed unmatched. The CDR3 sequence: CSARELAGTYNEQFF. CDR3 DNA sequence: TGCAGTGCTCGTGAACTAGCGGGCACCTACAATGAGCAGTTCTTC.

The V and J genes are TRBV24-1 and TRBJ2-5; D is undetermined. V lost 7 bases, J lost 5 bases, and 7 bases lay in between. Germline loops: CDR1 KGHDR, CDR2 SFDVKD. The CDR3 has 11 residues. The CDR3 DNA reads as TGTGCCACCAGGCGTGGGGAGACCCAGTACTTC. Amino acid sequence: CATRRGETQYF.

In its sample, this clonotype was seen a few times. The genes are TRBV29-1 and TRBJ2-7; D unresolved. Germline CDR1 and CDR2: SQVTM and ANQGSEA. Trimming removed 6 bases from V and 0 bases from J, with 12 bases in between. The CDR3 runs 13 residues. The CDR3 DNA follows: TGCAGCGTAGTAATGCAGGACTCCTACGAGCAGTACTTC. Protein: CSVVMQDSYEQYF.

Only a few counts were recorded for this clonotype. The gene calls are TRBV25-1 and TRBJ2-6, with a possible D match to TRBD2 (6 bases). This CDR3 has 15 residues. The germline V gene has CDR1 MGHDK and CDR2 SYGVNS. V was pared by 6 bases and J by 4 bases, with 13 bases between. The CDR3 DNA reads TGTGCCAGCAGGGGAGGAAACGGCGGGGCCAACGTCCTGACTTTC. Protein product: CASRGGNGGANVLTF. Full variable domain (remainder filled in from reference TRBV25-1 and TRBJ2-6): EADIYQTPRYLVIGTGKKITLECSQTMGHDKMYWYQQDPGMELHLIHYSYGVNSTEKGDLSSESTVSRIRTEHFPLTLESARPSHTSQYLCASRGGNGGANVLTFGAGSRLTVL.

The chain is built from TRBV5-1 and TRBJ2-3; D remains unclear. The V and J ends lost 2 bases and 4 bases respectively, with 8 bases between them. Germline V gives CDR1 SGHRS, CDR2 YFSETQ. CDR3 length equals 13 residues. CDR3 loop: CASSLRFPDTQYF. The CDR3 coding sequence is TGCGCCAGCAGCTTAAGGTTTCCAGATACGCAGTATTTT. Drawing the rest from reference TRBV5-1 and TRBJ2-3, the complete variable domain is KAGVTQTPRYLIKTRGQQVTLSCSPISGHRSVSWYQQTPGQGLQFLFEYFSETQRNKGNFPGRFSGRQFSNSRSEMNVSTLELGDSALYLCASSLRFPDTQYFGPGTRLTVL.

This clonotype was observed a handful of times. The CDR3 loop reads CAIMDYRESGANVLTF. CDR3 in DNA: TGTGCCATCATGGACTACAGGGAATCTGGGGCCAACGTCCTGACTTTC. The V and J genes are TRBV10-3 and TRBJ2-6; either TRBD1 or TRBD2 may fit D (6 bases each). CDR1 is ENHRY and CDR2 is SYGVKD in the germline V gene. Deletions cut 7 bases from V and 1 base from J, with 14 bases between. The CDR3 is made up of 16 amino acids.

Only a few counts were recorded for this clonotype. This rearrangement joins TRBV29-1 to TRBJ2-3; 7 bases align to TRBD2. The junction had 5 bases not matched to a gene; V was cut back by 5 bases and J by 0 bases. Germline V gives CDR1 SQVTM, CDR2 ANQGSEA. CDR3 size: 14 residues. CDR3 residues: CSVKGRGSTDTQYF. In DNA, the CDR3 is TGCAGCGTTAAGGGGCGGGGGAGCACAGATACGCAGTATTTT.

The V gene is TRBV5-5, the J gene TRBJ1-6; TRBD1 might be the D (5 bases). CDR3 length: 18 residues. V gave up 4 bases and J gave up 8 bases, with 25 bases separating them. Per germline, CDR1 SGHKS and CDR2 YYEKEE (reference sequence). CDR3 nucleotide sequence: TGTGCCAGCAGCCGGGGGAGGGACTTCCCAAGGAAGGATTCACCCCTCCACTTT. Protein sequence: CASSRGRDFPRKDSPLHF.

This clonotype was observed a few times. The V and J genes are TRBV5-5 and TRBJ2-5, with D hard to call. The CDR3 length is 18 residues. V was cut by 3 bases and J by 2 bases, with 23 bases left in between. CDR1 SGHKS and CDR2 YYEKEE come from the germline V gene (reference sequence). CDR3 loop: CASSSGVGAVWNQETQYF. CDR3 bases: TGTGCCAGCAGCTCTGGGGTAGGCGCGGTCTGGAATCAAGAGACCCAGTACTTC.

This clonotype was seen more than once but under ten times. CDR3 protein: CANVLAATVDTQYF. Written as DNA, the CDR3 is TGTGCCAACGTACTAGCGGCAACGGTGGATACGCAGTATTTT. The chain joins TRBV5-7 to TRBJ2-3; 8 bases are a match to TRBD2. TRBV5-7 has ORF status, its function being uncertain. CDR3 length equals 14 residues. J gave up 6 bases and V 9 bases, and 12 bases lay outside the gene matches.

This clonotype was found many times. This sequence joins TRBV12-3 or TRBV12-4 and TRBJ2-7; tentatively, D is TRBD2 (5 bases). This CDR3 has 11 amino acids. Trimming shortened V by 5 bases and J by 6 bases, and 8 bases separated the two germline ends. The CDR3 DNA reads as TGTGCCAGCAGTCACGGGGTCGAGCAGTACTTC. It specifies CASSHGVEQYF.

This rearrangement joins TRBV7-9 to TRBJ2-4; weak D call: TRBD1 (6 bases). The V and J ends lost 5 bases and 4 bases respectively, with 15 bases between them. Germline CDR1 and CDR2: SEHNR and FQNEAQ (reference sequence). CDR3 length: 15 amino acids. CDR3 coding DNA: TGTGCCAGCAGCCAACACAGGGAGACAAAAAACATTCAGTACTTC. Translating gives CASSQHRETKNIQYF.

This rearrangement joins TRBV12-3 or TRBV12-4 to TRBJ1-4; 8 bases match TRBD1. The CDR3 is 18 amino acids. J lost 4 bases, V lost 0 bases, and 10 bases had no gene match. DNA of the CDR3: TGTGCCAGCAGTTTAGCGTCAGTCAGGGGGCCGATTAATGAAAAACTGTTTTTT. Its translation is CASSLASVRGPINEKLFF.

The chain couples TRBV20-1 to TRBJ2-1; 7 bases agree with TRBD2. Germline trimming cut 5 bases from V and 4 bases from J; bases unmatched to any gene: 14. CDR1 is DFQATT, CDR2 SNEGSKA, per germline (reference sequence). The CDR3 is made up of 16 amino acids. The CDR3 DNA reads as TGCAGTGCTCCATCCGTGGGCGGGAGAACATACAATGAGCAGTTCTTC. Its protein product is CSAPSVGGRTYNEQFF.

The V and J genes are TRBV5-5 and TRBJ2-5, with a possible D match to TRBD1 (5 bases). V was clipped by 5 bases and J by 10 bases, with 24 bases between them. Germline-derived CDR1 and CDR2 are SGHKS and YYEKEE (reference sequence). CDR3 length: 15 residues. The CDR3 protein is CASSRLQVLEGDQYF. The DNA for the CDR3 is TGTGCCAGCAGTCGATTACAGGTACTCGAAGGCGACCAGTACTTC.

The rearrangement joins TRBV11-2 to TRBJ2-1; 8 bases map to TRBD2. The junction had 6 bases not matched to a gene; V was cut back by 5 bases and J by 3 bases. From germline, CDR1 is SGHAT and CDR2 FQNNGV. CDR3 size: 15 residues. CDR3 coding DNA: TGTGCCAGCAGCCCCCTTAGCGGGAACTACAATGAGCAGTTCTTC. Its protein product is CASSPLSGNYNEQFF. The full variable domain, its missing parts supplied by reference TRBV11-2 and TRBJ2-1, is EAGVAQSPRYKIIEKRQSVAFWCNPISGHATLYWYQQILGQGPKLLIQFQNNGVVDDSQLPKDRFSAERLKGVDSTLKIQPAKLEDSAVYLCASSPLSGNYNEQFFGPGTRLTVL.

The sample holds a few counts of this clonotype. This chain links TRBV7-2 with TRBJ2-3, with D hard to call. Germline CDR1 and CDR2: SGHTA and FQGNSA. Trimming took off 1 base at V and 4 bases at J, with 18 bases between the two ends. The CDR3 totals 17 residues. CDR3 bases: TGTGCCAGCAGCTTAGGCCTTAGACTGCCAGAGGCAGATACGCAGTATTTT. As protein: CASSLGLRLPEADTQYF.

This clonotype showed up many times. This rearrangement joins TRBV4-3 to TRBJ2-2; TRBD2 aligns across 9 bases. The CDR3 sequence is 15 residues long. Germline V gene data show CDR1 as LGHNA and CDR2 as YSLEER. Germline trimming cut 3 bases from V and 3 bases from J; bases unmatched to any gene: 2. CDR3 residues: CASSQTSGYTGELFF. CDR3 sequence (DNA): TGCGCCAGCAGCCAGACTAGCGGATACACCGGGGAGCTGTTTTTT.

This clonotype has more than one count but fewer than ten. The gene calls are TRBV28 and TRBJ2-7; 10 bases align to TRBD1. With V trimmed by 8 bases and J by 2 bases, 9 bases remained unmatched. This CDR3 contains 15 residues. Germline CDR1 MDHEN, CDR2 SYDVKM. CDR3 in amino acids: CASGYGTGAPYEQYF. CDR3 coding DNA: TGTGCCAGCGGTTATGGGACAGGGGCCCCCTACGAGCAGTACTTC.

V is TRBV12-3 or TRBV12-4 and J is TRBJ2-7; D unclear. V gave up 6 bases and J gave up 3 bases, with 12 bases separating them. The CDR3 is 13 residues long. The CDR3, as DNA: TGTGCCAGCAGCCTGACACCGCGCTACGAGCAGTACTTC. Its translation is CASSLTPRYEQYF.